This T cell receptor beta chain is drawn from a study of T cell responses to AZD1222 COVID-19 vaccine. Turning to the study itself: Second-dose recipients at about 4 or about 12 weeks were treated as one pooled group.

The assay was immunoSEQ multiplex PCR, and TCRdb's table has in-frame clones only and misses some. The sample holds 95,000 to 150,000 clones, about 92% seen once. The CDR3 loop spans 16 amino acids. V lost 4 bases to trimming and J lost 1 base, with 16 bases between them. The V gene's germline CDR1 is MNHEY and CDR2 SVGAGI. This chain uses TRBV6-5 with TRBJ1-1; D is possibly TRBD1 (6 bases). This sample comprised peripheral blood, obtained on day 0 of AZD1222 vaccination. The receptor was derived from an adult in good health. The CDR3 coding sequence is TGTGCCAGCAGTTTTCTAACGACAGGAGCGAACACTGAAGCTTTCTTT. Translation gives CASSFLTTGANTEAFF.